This is a list of T cell receptor beta chains from one sample in a study of spatial heterogeneity in lung cancer. TCRdb reprocessed the 5' RACE reads with MiXCR, giving one entry per CDR3 protein. Seen here are about 44,000 distinct CDR3 sequences, roughly an eighth observed once, and the top ten hold about 60%. Here the sequenced sample was PBMCs, taken at surgery. The receptor set was obtained from a male donor with early-stage non-small cell lung cancer. Both conserved end residues are part of each CDR3. Only part of the rows carry a size: once, few, many, or a class if the clone is expanded.

.,TRBJ2-5,TRBV5-1,CASSLLAGGQEETQYF
few,TRBJ2-2,TRBV10-3,CAISEKSQTGELFF
few,TRBJ2-1,TRBV12-2,CASMEGNEQFF
few,TRBJ1-4,TRBV7-2,CASSKGQPTREKLFF
.,TRBJ1-5,TRBV5-1,CASSLEGQGDQPQHF
.,TRBJ2-5,TRBV6-1,CASSDWAHLGETQYF
.,TRBJ2-3,TRBV5-6,CASSPATGSPDTQYF
many,TRBJ2-4,TRBV12-3/TRBV12-4,CASSRPNTGGAKNIQYF
many,TRBJ2-1,TRBV18,CASSPSGYSYNEQFF
medium-sized,TRBJ2-1,TRBV4-1,CASSQETSVSYNEQFF
.,TRBJ1-1,TRBV29-1,CSVAGILNTEAFF
few,TRBJ2-5,TRBV5-1,CASSQTTNQETQYF
.,TRBJ1-2,TRBV20-1,CSAQKRRDRSNYGYTF
few,TRBJ2-5,TRBV5-1,CASSPTGEETQYF
.,TRBJ1-1,TRBV3-1,CASSQNLNTEAFF
few,TRBJ1-2,TRBV28,CASKQSGYYGYTF
many,TRBJ1-5,TRBV7-9,CASSLNGAGAQHF
many,TRBJ2-7,TRBV28,CASRVGLAGSYEQYF
many,TRBJ1-1,TRBV20-1,CSALVGGTEAFF
few,TRBJ2-7,TRBV15,CATSRGGPYEQYF
once,TRBJ1-1,TRBV20-1,CSARGTGNTEAFF
many,TRBJ1-4,TRBV11-2,CASSLEWRGGYEKLFF
many,TRBJ1-6,TRBV7-2,CASSLGSGRTPLHF
many,TRBJ2-1,TRBV2,CASSEWRFGEQFF
once,TRBJ2-1,TRBV2,CASGTEVYNEQFF
.,TRBJ1-6,TRBV4-2,CASSRNPLEGGGSPLHF
few,TRBJ2-5,TRBV12-3/TRBV12-4,CASGYRVETQYF
.,TRBJ2-3,TRBV12-3/TRBV12-4,CASSLMTDTQYF
many,TRBJ1-3,TRBV5-1,CASSLDRAYTIYF
few,TRBJ2-3,TRBV4-1,CASSQVGSEADTQYF
many,TRBJ1-1,TRBV11-2,CASSWGTMNTEAFF
.,TRBJ2-5,TRBV6-6,CASSYSGGQETQYF
few,TRBJ2-7,TRBV24-1,CATSDFVLSYEQYF
.,TRBJ2-3,TRBV5-1,CASSLATESDTQYF
few,TRBJ2-1,TRBV6-2/TRBV6-3,CASSYTSGYNEQFF
few,TRBJ1-6,TRBV2,CASKQNNSPLHF
few,TRBJ2-7,TRBV5-1,CASSISDRVTNEQYF
.,TRBJ2-5,TRBV28,CASSSPGYPETQYF
many,TRBJ1-1,TRBV7-3,CASSPGRGAHTEAFF
.,TRBJ2-1,TRBV6-2/TRBV6-3,CASSYPGLATKGEQFF
many,TRBJ2-3,TRBV29-1,CSVERERDTQYF
many,TRBJ1-3,TRBV20-1,CSAIPGTISGNTIYF
.,TRBJ1-1,TRBV29-1,CSVVFASSNTEAFF
.,TRBJ1-5,TRBV5-5,CASSSQGASNQPQHF
many,TRBJ2-4,TRBV28,CASSTYGLAVAKNIQYF
few,TRBJ2-5,TRBV5-1,CASSLEGASETQYF
few,TRBJ2-7,TRBV5-8,CASSSGTGTLYEQYF
few,TRBJ2-1,TRBV20-1,CSAATQTSGSGDEQFF
few,TRBJ1-1,TRBV2,CASIRSGGAFF
few,TRBJ2-2,TRBV6-4,CASSEANTGELFF
.,TRBJ1-2,TRBV27,CASSSPDRGASGYTF
.,TRBJ2-3,TRBV7-2,CASSLVAGLVTDTQYF
few,TRBJ1-2,TRBV2,CASMGDSYGYTF
few,TRBJ2-3,TRBV5-5,CASSELLDTQYF
.,TRBJ2-7,TRBV27,CASSPDRVKSYF
many,TRBJ2-1,TRBV7-6,CASSPYGGGYEQFF
few,TRBJ1-5,TRBV12-3/TRBV12-4,CASSPLAGLDQPQHF
many,TRBJ2-7,TRBV4-2,CASSQDLGIAGTPYEQYF
many,TRBJ1-6,TRBV7-2,CASSFRQGSSPLHF
.,TRBJ2-2,TRBV6-2/TRBV6-3,CASSRAGRRTGELFF